This paragraph reports one T cell receptor (beta chain). Antigen unknown. The CDR3 has 14 amino acids. Germline V gene lookup returns CDR1 SGHAT and CDR2 FQNNGV. Trimming at V came to 5 bases and at J to 5 bases, leaving 5 bases not matched to a gene. The assay was immunoSEQ multiplex PCR, and TCRdb's table has in-frame clones only and misses some. The repertoire has some 90,000 clones, just under 90% of them found once; the top ten carry 15%. This sample was included in a study of siplizumab effects on memory and regulatory T cells. Study observations and caveats: The study found that siplizumab significantly reduced alloreactive sequences traceable to unstimulated CD4+ memory cells. Alloreactive clones mapping to unstimulated subsets formed only a minor fraction.

The rearrangement uses TRBV11-2 and TRBJ2-7; 11 bases map to TRBD2. Sequencing was done on a sample of CD4+ T cells sorted from blood. The TCR sequence derives from a human donor in good health. CDR3 nucleotide sequence: TGTGCCAGCAGCCGAACTAGCGGGAGACACGAGCAGTACTTC. Translating it yields CASSRTSGRHEQYF.